This TCR beta chain was sequenced for a study of blood T cells in healthy people across ages. Whole-study results and caveats: It was the long-lived donors that had more naive CD4+ cells and higher diversity than aged donors. Unsorted PBMCs ruled out conclusive naive versus antigen-experienced comparison. Samples with more naive T cells showed higher observed beta diversity.

This clonotype was picked up a small number of times. What it binds is not known. Peripheral blood samples of 9 to 10 milliliters were drawn from each donor. Germline V gene sequence: CDR1 SGHTA, CDR2 FQGNSA. Losses at the gene ends were 5 bases for V and 3 bases for J; bases not matched to a gene: 17. The CDR3 contains 18 residues. For the second PCR, which ran for about 7 to 11 cycles, a sample-barcoded 5' primer and a J-beta primer mix were used. TCRdb processed the 5' RACE reads anew with MiXCR; each CDR3 protein has one entry. The table lists approximately 800,000 distinct CDR3 sequences, over 45% of them singletons.

This receptor was obtained from a man under 40 in good health. The sample taken for sequencing was blood. V usage is TRBV7-2 and J usage is TRBJ2-7; the match to TRBD2 covers 9 bases. The CDR3 nucleotides are TGTGCCAGCAGCCCCGAGGGGGTTTATCCTAGCGGGATCTACGAGCAGTACTTC. Its protein product is CASSPEGVYPSGIYEQYF.